A single TCR beta chain is shown here with its context. Some clones are missing from TCRdb's copy, which holds only in-frame ones; the method was immunoSEQ multiplex PCR. Of roughly 190,000 clones listed, approximately 88% are singletons. Germline CDR1 reads DFQATT; CDR2 reads SNEGSKA (reference sequence). The germline V and J ends were trimmed by 7 bases and 9 bases, with 15 bases remaining between them. This CDR3 has 11 residues. This sample is drawn from a study of blood T cell repertoires in COVID-19. Sequenced material: PBMCs or T cells enriched from blood (not recorded which). The receptor was derived from a young woman who had recovered from COVID-19. The chain recombines TRBV20-1 with TRBJ2-5; D may be TRBD2 (6 bases). The CDR3 DNA sequence: TGCAGTGTTAAGGCATGGGGGGCCCAGTACTTC. It specifies CSVKAWGAQYF.